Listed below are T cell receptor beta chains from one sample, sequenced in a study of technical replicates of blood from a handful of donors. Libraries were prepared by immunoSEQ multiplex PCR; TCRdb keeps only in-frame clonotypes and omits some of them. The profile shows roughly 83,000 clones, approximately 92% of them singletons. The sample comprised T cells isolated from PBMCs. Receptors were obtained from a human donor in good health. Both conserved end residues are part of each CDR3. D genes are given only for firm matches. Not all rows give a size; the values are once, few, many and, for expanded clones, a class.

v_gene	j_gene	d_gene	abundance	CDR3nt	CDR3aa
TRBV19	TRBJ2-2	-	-	TGTGCCAGTAGTATTGAGGGAAACACCGGGGAGCTGTTTTTT	CASSIEGNTGELFF
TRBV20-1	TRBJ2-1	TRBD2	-	TGCAGTGCCACTCGACTAGCGGACGAGTTCTTC	CSATRLADEFF
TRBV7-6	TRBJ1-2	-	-	TGTGCCAGCAGCTTAGAACAGGGCGGAGGATATGGCTACACCTTC	CASSLEQGGGYGYTF
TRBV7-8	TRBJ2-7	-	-	TGTGCCAGCACGCCACTAGTTCCGGGGTACGAGCAGTACTTC	CASTPLVPGYEQYF
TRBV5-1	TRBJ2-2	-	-	TGCGCCAGCATAGGGGACACCGGGGAGCTGTTTTTT	CASIGDTGELFF
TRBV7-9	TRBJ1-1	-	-	TGTGCCAGCAGCCCCTTCACGGCTGAAGCTTTCTTT	CASSPFTAEAFF
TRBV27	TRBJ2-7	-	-	TGTGCCAGCAGTTTTTCTGCAGGGGAAGCCTACGAGCAGTACTTC	CASSFSAGEAYEQYF
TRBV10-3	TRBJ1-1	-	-	TGTGCCATCAGTGAGTCTTTGGGGAGATCTCGGACTGAAGCTTTCTTT	CAISESLGRSRTEAFF
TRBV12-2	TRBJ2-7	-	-	TGTGCAAGTCGCTTAGGTCCGGGTCTAAAAATCCACGAGCAGTACTTC	CASRLGPGLKIHEQYF
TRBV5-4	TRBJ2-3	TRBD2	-	TGTGCCAGCAGCTTGCGGGGGGGCTTGACAGATACGCAGTATTTT	CASSLRGGLTDTQYF
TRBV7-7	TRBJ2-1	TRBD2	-	TGTGCTAGCAGCTCGGGAGGTTACAATGAGCAGTTCTTC	CASSSGGYNEQFF
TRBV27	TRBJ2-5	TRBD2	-	TGTGCCAGCAGTCAAAGGACTAGCGGGAGGCACTTTCAAGAGACCCAGTACTTC	CASSQRTSGRHFQETQYF
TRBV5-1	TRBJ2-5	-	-	TGCGCCAGCAGCTTGGAGGACATCCAAGAGACCCAGTACTTC	CASSLEDIQETQYF
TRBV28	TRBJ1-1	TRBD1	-	TGTGCCAGCAGTACAGGGGACTTTAGCTCCACTGAAGCTTTCTTT	CASSTGDFSSTEAFF
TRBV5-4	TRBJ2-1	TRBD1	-	TGTGCCAGCAGCTCGCGACAGGGAGTGAGTAATGAGCAGTTCTTC	CASSSRQGVSNEQFF
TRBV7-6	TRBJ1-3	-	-	TGTGCCAGCAGCTTAGAGGTCGGGTCCTCTGGAAACACCATATATTTT	CASSLEVGSSGNTIYF
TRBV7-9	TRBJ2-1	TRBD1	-	TGTGCCAGCAGCCCAACAGGGGAACCCTACAATGAGCAGTTCTTC	CASSPTGEPYNEQFF
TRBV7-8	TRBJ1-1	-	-	TGTGCCAGCAGCCCCGCAGAATTCACTGAAGCTTTCTTT	CASSPAEFTEAFF
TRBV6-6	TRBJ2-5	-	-	TGTGCCAGCAGTTACGGTTGGCAGGGACAAGAGACCCAGTACTTC	CASSYGWQGQETQYF
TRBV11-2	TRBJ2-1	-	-	TGTGCCAGCAGCTTACTGTCTTCGCAGTTCTTC	CASSLLSSQFF
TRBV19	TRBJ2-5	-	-	TGTGCCAGTCGGCGTAGGACAGAGGTCGAGACCCAGTACTTC	CASRRRTEVETQYF
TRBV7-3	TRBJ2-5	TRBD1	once	TGTGCCAGCACTCTGGGACAGGGGCACCAAGAGACCCAGTACTTC	CASTLGQGHQETQYF
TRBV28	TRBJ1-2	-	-	TGTGCCAGCAGAGGAGGGGACCCTACACCCTATGGCTACACCTTC	CASRGGDPTPYGYTF
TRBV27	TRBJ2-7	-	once	TGTGCCAGCAGTTTAGAGAGCTCCTACGAGCAGTACTTC	CASSLESSYEQYF
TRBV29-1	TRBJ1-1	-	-	TGCAGCGTTTCCCATTCGGGGGGCTCTGCTGAAGCTTTCTTT	CSVSHSGGSAEAFF
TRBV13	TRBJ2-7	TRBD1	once	TGTGCCAGCAGCTTAACGGGACAGGGGAATAGCGAGCAGTACTTC	CASSLTGQGNSEQYF
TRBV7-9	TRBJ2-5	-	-	TGTGCCAGCAGCCTGCCTCGCGCCCAAGAGACCCAGTACTTC	CASSLPRAQETQYF
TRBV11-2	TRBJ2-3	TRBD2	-	TGTGCCAGCAGCTTCCTAGCGGGGGGCACAGATACGCAGTATTTT	CASSFLAGGTDTQYF
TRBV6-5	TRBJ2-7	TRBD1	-	TGTGCCAGCAGTTCAGGGACAGGCCTCTACGAGCAGTACTTC	CASSSGTGLYEQYF
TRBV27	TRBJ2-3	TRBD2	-	TGTGCCAGCAGTGGGACTAGCGGGAGCTTAATTGTCACAGATACGCAGTATTTT	CASSGTSGSLIVTDTQYF
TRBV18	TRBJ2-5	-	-	TGTGCCAGCTCACCTTCAGGGGATGAGGAGACCCAGTACTTC	CASSPSGDEETQYF
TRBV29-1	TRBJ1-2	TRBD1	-	TGCAGCGCCCAGGGGGCGTATGGCTACACCTTC	CSAQGAYGYTF
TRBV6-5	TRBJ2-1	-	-	TGTGCCAGCAGTTACTCCGTATACAATGAGCAGTTCTTC	CASSYSVYNEQFF
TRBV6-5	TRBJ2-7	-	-	TGTGCCAGCAGTTACTCGCAGATTCCCTACGAGCAGTACTTC	CASSYSQIPYEQYF
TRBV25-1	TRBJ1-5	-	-	TGTGCCAGCAGTGAATATTTTACTGTTAGCAATCAGCCCCAGCATTTT	CASSEYFTVSNQPQHF
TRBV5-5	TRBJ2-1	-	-	TGTGCCAGCAGCTTGGGGGACTGGTACAATGAGCAGTTCTTC	CASSLGDWYNEQFF
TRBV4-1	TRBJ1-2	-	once	TGCGCCAGGAACGGGTTGCGGTTACAACTATATGGCTACACCTTC	CARNGLRLQLYGYTF
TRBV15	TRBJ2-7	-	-	TGTGCCACCAGCAGAGATACATCAGGGGCCCTCTACGAGCAGTACTTC	CATSRDTSGALYEQYF
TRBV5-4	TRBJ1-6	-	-	TGTGCCAGCAGCGCCGGGAATTCACCCCTCCACTTT	CASSAGNSPLHF
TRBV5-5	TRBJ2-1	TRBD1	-	TGTGCCAGCAGGTTCACAGGGGGTCCCAATGAGCAGTTCTTC	CASRFTGGPNEQFF
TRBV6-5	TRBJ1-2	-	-	TGTGCCAGCAGTTACACCGGGATCGGCTATGGCTACACCTTC	CASSYTGIGYGYTF
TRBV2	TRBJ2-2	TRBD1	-	TGTGCCAGCGGGTCTCCCGCGACAGGGTTTGTCGGGGAGCTGTTTTTT	CASGSPATGFVGELFF
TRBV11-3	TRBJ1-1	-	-	TGTGCCAGCAGCTTAGATGGGGGGGTGAGGAACACTGAAGCTTTCTTT	CASSLDGGVRNTEAFF
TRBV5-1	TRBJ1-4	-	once	TGCGCCAGCAGCTTGGCAGGGCTCACAACTAATGAAAAACTGTTTTTT	CASSLAGLTTNEKLFF
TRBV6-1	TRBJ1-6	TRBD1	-	TGTGCCAGCAGTGAGAGCCGGGACAGGGTAAATTCACCCCTCCACTTT	CASSESRDRVNSPLHF
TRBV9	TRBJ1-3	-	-	TGTGCCAGCAGCCCCCCCGGTCGTGGTGGAAACACCATATATTTT	CASSPPGRGGNTIYF
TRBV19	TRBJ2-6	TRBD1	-	TGTGCCAGTAGTATCATCAGGGGGTCTGGGGCCAACGTCCTGACTTTC	CASSIIRGSGANVLTF
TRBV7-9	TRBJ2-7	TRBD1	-	TGTGCCAGCCTCAGACAGGGCTACGAGCAGTACTTC	CASLRQGYEQYF
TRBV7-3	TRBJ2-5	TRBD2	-	TGTGCCAGCAGCCCCGGGACTAGCGGGGGGGCCCAAGAGACCCAGTACTTC	CASSPGTSGGAQETQYF
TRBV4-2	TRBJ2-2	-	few	TGTGCCAGCAGCCAAGTTTTAAGAACTAGCCGAAGGCCCGGGGAGCTGTTTTTT	CASSQVLRTSRRPGELFF
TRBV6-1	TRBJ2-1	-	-	TGTGCCAGTTCCCAGATGAGGCGGGGCAATGAGCAGTTCTTC	CASSQMRRGNEQFF
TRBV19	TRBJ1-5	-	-	TGTGCCAGTAGTGGGAGGGCGGGGGGATATAGCAATCAGCCCCAGCATTTT	CASSGRAGGYSNQPQHF
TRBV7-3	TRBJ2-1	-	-	TGTGCCAGCAGCTTATTGGGCGCCGGGGTGGGCAATGAGCAGTTCTTC	CASSLLGAGVGNEQFF
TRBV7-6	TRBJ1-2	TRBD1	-	TGTGCCAGCAGCCCCAGACAGGGTAGGGATGGCTACACCTTC	CASSPRQGRDGYTF
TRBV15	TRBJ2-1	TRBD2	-	TGTGCCACCAGCATAAGGCTAGCGGGGGGACTCCTCAATGAGCAGTTCTTC	CATSIRLAGGLLNEQFF
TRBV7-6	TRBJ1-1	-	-	TGTGCCAGCAGCGCGGGACGGGCGGGCACTGAAGCTTTCTTT	CASSAGRAGTEAFF
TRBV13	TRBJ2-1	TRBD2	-	TGTGCCAGCAGCAAAGTAGCGGGGGGGCCCAATGAGCAGTTCTTC	CASSKVAGGPNEQFF
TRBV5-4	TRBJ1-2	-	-	TGTGCCAGCAGCTTGGACAGTAACTATGGCTACACCTTC	CASSLDSNYGYTF
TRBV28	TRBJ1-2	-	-	TGTGCCAGCAGTGGGAGTTATGGCTACACCTTC	CASSGSYGYTF